This T cell receptor (beta chain) derives from a study of regulatory T cells in long-lasting Graves disease. Notes on the study in general: Reduced TCR diversity was observed in persistent Graves' patients versus newly diagnosed patients. Analysis covered peripheral blood alone, not thyroid tissue. Persistent patients shared more public clonotypes (over 2,500) than new patients (about 930).

The junction had 9 bases not matched to a gene; V was cut back by 5 bases and J by 7 bases. The germline V gene encodes CDR1 SGHTA and CDR2 FQGNSA. The CDR3 is 15 amino acids. This clonotype was found a few times. Antigen: not known. iRepertoire HTBI primers and Arm-PCR of CDR3 regions built TCR beta libraries. Methods used by the authors: Samples jointly harbored 60 to 70 TRBV and 14 to 15 TRBJ segments. TCRdb re-derived calls from the multiplex PCR reads in MiXCR, one entry per CDR3 protein. The V and J calls were not made by the authors but by TCRdb's processing. The sample records roughly 500,000 distinct CDR3 sequences, under 25% being singletons. The time point here: persistent/refractory GD, antithyroid drugs over 5 years with positive TRAb. Scientists built the TCR library using RNA that was extracted from PBMCs.

The receptor was derived from a female donor with Graves disease. Source: peripheral blood mononuclear cells (PBMCs), taken when the disease was refractory, from a patient treated with antithyroid drugs. The chain links TRBV7-2 to TRBJ2-7, with 12 bases that match TRBD2. As DNA, the CDR3 is TGTGCCAGCAGCGCCCTAGCGGGAGGGCCGAAGGAGCAGTACTTC. Translating gives CASSALAGGPKEQYF.